A single TCR beta chain is shown here with its context. No antigen is known for it. There are 15 residues in the CDR3. The V and J ends lost 2 bases and 6 bases, in that order; junction bases with no gene match: 6. From germline, CDR1 is MGHRA and CDR2 YSYEKL. The PCR contained 60 Vbeta and 13 Jbeta primers. Here immunoSEQ multiplex PCR was the method, and the copy in TCRdb shows in-frame clones only, minus some. The sample lists some 97,000 clones, around 79% occurring once. Sampled while nominally healthy, donors likely had unrecorded immune exposures. The data originate from a study of cytomegalovirus exposure and HLA in healthy donors. Study-wide results and limits: Some V segments could not be told apart, so they were left out, TRBV6-2 and TRBV6-3 among them. According to an earlier analysis, most TCR beta V segments yielded productive rearrangements about 90% or about 30% of the time. Among TCR beta chains of equal frequency, HLA-associated ones were more clonally expanded in a later analysis.

The chain couples TRBV4-1 to TRBJ2-7, with 11 bases identical to TRBD1. Sequenced input: PBMCs. This sequence originates from a male donor in good health and CMV-seropositive. This CDR3 reads CASSQMDRGRSEQYF. DNA of the CDR3: TGCGCCAGCAGCCAAATGGACAGGGGGCGCAGCGAGCAGTACTTC.